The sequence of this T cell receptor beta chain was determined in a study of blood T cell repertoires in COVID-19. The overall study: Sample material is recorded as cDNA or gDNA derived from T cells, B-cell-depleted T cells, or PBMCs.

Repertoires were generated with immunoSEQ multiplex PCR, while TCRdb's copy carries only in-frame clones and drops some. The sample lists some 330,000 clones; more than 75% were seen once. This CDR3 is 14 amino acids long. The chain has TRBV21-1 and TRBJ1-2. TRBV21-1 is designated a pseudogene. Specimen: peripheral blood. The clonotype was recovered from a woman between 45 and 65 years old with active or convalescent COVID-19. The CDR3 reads CASSSYGANYGYTF. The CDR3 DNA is TGTGCCAGCAGCAGCTACGGAGCTAACTATGGCTACACCTTC.